This TCR beta chain stems from a study of blood T cell repertoires in COVID-19. In the original workflow: For nucleated cells, counts were estimated from reference gene primer amplification. Clones were read by immunoSEQ multiplex PCR, and TCRdb kept only the in-frame ones, dropping some. The D gene and trimming were derived from the DNA, and the V and J assignments and clone size from that table. The sample shows almost 20,000 clones, roughly 84% of them seen only once. CDR1 is KGHSH, CDR2 LQKENI, per germline. The ends lost 4 bases at V and 1 base at J; junction bases unmatched: 1. CDR3 length: 14 amino acids. A single count supports this clone.

The V gene is TRBV18, the J gene TRBJ2-1, with 7 bases fitting TRBD2. This sequence originates from a human donor with active COVID-19. The donor label of this sample is uncertain. The specimen was peripheral blood. This chain's CDR3 is CASSHSGSYNEQFF. CDR3 sequence (DNA): TGTGCCAGCTCACATAGCGGGTCCTACAATGAGCAGTTCTTC.